The entry below gives a single TCR beta chain sequence along with its context. Its antigen is unknown. There are no base qualities to consult, and no much larger clone falls within one base. The cohort was made up of several hundred healthy bone marrow donors. Cohort members were all nominally healthy when sampled, although unrecorded immune exposures were likely present. The donor tested CMV seronegative and was one of the 352 seronegative cohort members. Each donor provided a peripheral blood sample, and peripheral blood mononuclear cells were used for TCR beta sequencing. The Qiagen DNeasy Blood Extraction Kit was used to extract genomic DNA from the blood cell samples. CDR3 length: 16 amino acids, cysteine to phenylalanine. CDR3 DNA only is kept here, 48 bases in frame from base 1. V is cut back by 0 bases and J by 6 bases, with 7 bases in the junction unmatched. The germline V gene (reference sequence) provides CDR1 SEHNR and CDR2 FQNEAQ.

This sample was taken from a study of cytomegalovirus exposure and HLA in healthy donors (dated by TCRdb to about 2017). Study-wide context: In an earlier analysis of around 540 of the donors, approximately 300 Gb of sequence data and 90 million to 130 million unique TCR beta sequences from about 179 million T cells were reported. Roughly 300 gigabases of sequencing data and approximately 85 million unique TCR sequences were included in an early release covering about 620 HLA-typed donors. Of the 350 to 450 genotyped donors, less than 85% were placed in the genetic ancestry cluster associated with self-reported Caucasian donors. The aim of the study was to test whether cataloging public T cell receptors could identify signatures of past pathogen exposure. The T cell repertoires of 700 or so subjects were profiled by immunosequencing and related to cytomegalovirus serostatus. In addition to the first cohort of around 670 subjects, a separate validation cohort of 120 different subjects was used. The study combined high-throughput TCR immunosequencing, statistical association of individual TCRs with disease status, and machine learning to predict cytomegalovirus infection status. To study patterns of TCR occurrence, a later analysis re-analyzed previously published TCR beta repertoires from 600 to 750 donors and added high-resolution HLA genotyping. Rather than drawing on any new phenotypic data, the later analysis identified candidate immune exposures from TCR beta sequences and the way those sequences occurred across donors. In an earlier analysis of 500 to 650 of the donors, high-throughput TCR beta sequencing was used to judge whether each TCR beta V gene segment behaved as functional or pseudogenic. Donor age, sex, ethnicity and CMV serostatus were compiled together with the repertoire data. A later genetic analysis took genome-wide SNP genotypes for about three fifths of the 666 donors and used that subset as a discovery cohort. All discovery cohort repertoires had been generated on a single sequencing platform. HLA typing included class I and class II loci at four-digit resolution. Typing coverage varied by locus: 629-630 donors for A, B, C, DRB1 and DQB1; more than 500 for DQA1; nearly 610 for DPA1; approximately 450 for DPB1. Because of strong linkage in the cohort, five DR-DQ haplotypes were treated as single units for association and clustering. On average, roughly 250,000 unique TCR beta nucleotide sequences were sequenced per donor among a few hundred genotyped donors of the cohort, with approximately 18% of those sequences being non-productive. Broad study findings and their caveats: Assigning TCR associations to individual alleles was difficult when HLA alleles, especially DR and DQ, strongly co-occurred. In an earlier analysis of fewer than 700 of the donors, most TCR beta V segments appeared in productive rearrangements about 87% or about 30% of the time, broadly matching IMGT annotations. Linkage disequilibrium might explain the correlated functional status among segregating V segments, but an unknown experimental factor could not be excluded. HLA typing was unavailable for some donors at each locus, so association tests used only the typed subset. Some 15 rarely observed V segments, including chromosome 9 orphons, were excluded from the earlier analysis of some 590 of the donors because counts were too low. It was suggested by the authors that the approach could potentially be generalized to other disease states and immunological phenotypes. Compared with the roughly 700-donor mean, donors in an Asian-associated ancestry cluster had fewer N-insertions in productive TCRs, according to a later genetic analysis. A later analysis associated 16,951 TCR beta sequences with specific HLA alleles at a false discovery rate of 0.05. In a later analysis, several top co-occurrence clusters were reported to appear linked to parvovirus B19, influenza, CMV and Epstein-Barr virus. A later analysis found that HLA-associated TCR beta chains were more clonally expanded and had lower generation probabilities than equally common non-associated chains. In the study, around 150 TCR beta chains were listed as associated with cytomegalovirus. Some IMGT-functional V segments, including TRBV6-2 and TRBV6-3, could not be told apart with the 87-base-pair reads, so those segments were excluded. A later analysis found that TCR association rates varied across HLA loci, with DRB1 alleles showing the most associated TCRs and HLA-C alleles the fewest. V-gene and J-gene trimming of TCR beta chains was associated with a missense DCLRE1C variant in a later genetic analysis, and the association was replicated in an independent cohort. Three of the identified cytomegalovirus-associated TCR beta chains were confirmed in vitro to be specific for cytomegalovirus antigens. Immune exposure information for the cohort was limited to CMV serostatus. A cluster of highly shared sequence variants was judged likely to be a technical artifact of the sequencing pipeline. The presence/absence analyses assumed that sequencing depth was roughly uniform across donors, and that assumption may not be true. Across donors, most TCR sequences were observed very rarely, whereas some public TCRs were present in many individuals. A further reported finding was that TCR beta sequences accurately predicted the HLA-A and HLA-B alleles for most subjects in the first cohort. A later analysis found that most CMV-associated TCR beta chains appeared HLA-restricted, with HLA associations seemingly driven largely by CMV exposure. The cohort was sequenced for TCR beta chains only, and without alpha or paired-chain data the features that could be detected were limited. In both the original and validation cohorts, the classifier was reported to diagnose cytomegalovirus status with high specificity and sensitivity.

Libraries were made using the immunoSEQ multiplex PCR assay. A mixture of 60 forward primers for TCR Vbeta segments and 13 reverse primers for TCR Jbeta segments was used in the multiplex PCR. Amplification of the CDR3 region of rearranged TCR beta genes was performed with a multiplex PCR assay on genomic DNA. The amplified TCR beta libraries were sequenced on the Illumina HiSeq System as 87-base-pair reads. As for how the authors treated the data: A later analysis counted approximately 74 million unique TCR beta chains across the 670 or so repertoires, and around 12 million of these chains were shared by at least two donors. Raw reads were error-corrected and collapsed into unique sequences with a nearest-neighbor algorithm that merged closely related sequences to remove PCR and sequencing errors. To assign V, D and J gene segments, CDR3 sequences were aligned to IMGT reference sequences. For a sequence to be retained, a match of at least six nucleotides was required to both a V gene segment and a J gene segment. Rearrangements were classified as productive when the CDR3 lacked stop codons and remained in frame with V and J, and all other rearrangements were classified as non-productive. Following IMGT convention, CDR3 was defined as the stretch from the second conserved V-encoded cysteine to the conserved J-encoded phenylalanine. The earlier analysis of roughly 590 of the donors excluded any sequence lacking an unambiguous match to a single V gene segment. In an earlier analysis of approximately 610 of the donors, V segments were called functional above 56.7% productive rearrangements and were called segregating when the between-donor standard deviation exceeded 5%. A statistical classification framework was built to diagnose cytomegalovirus status from the catalog of TCR beta chain sequences. A later analysis assigned V and J genes by comparing TCR nucleotide sequences with IMGT/GENE-DB human TR gene sequences. In a later analysis, CDR3 sequences and most-parsimonious VDJ recombination scenarios were assigned using the TCRdist pipeline. A later analysis defined each TCR beta chain by its CDR3 amino acid sequence plus V-gene family, and excluded reads lacking a unique V-gene family. To address suspected cross-contamination and a sequencing artifact, a later analysis removed 450 to 700 highly shared, low-generation-probability nucleotide sequences. In a later analysis, a clonal expansion index for each public chain was calculated from normalized within-repertoire ranks of inferred template counts. In a later analysis, generation probabilities were computed using a VDJ recombination model fitted to out-of-frame rearrangements, and the results were checked against IGoR. A later analysis scored TCR-TCR, TCR-HLA and TCR-CMV co-occurrence with hypergeometric tests, applying a repertoire-size bias correction to TCR pairs. A later analysis estimated false discovery rates by permuting HLA or CMV assignments 20 times. In a later analysis, co-occurring TCRs were grouped using DBSCAN, with TCRdist sequence similarity added in when clustering inside HLA-allele-positive subsets. Repertoires with fewer than 30,000 or more than 120,000 public chains were left out of co-occurrence clustering, as were about five repertoires with anomalous nucleotide sharing. Imported from immuneACCESS, the table was reduced by TCRdb to in-frame sequences with V and J called. These copies leave out some clones; in studies compared against another copy, an unresolved V gene accounts for under half, and the cause of the remainder is not known. V and J calls and clone size are given by that table; D and trimming were obtained from the DNA. Recorded for this sample are around 110,000 clones; 8.5% to 10% of them occurred a single time. Approximately 3% of the sample rests with the top ten.

The rearranged chain carries TRBV7-9 and TRBJ1-1; TRBD1 agrees with 10 junctional bases. This receptor was identified in a man aged 25 to 40 in good health and CMV-seronegative. The sequenced sample was PBMCs. The DNA reads TGTGCCAGCAGCTTAGCGCGGGGACAGGGGTTTTCTGAAGCTTTCTTT. Its protein is CASSLARGQGFSEAFF.